The next 24 T cell receptor beta chains were all read from a single sample in a study of shared clonotypes between healthy human individuals. Data came from immunoSEQ multiplex PCR; TCRdb stores just in-frame clones and leaves some out. This sample has 2 million to 2.5 million clones, with around 93% found just once. The source material was naive CD4+ T cells from PBMCs. Documented subset: CD45RA+ positively selected. These receptors originate from a young man in good health. Some clones in this sample may be carry-over from other donors' samples.

The rearrangement uses TRBV5-6 and TRBJ2-5; D gene ambiguous. Germline V gene sequence: CDR1 SGHDT, CDR2 YYEEEE. The CDR3 has 14 amino acids. Trimming left V 1 base short and J 2 bases short, with 9 bases between. The chain's CDR3 is CASSLRQPQETQYF. CDR3 in DNA: TGTGCCAGCAGCTTGCGGCAGCCACAAGAGACCCAGTACTTC.

The V and J genes are TRBV27 and TRBJ2-1; 13 positions match TRBD2. The J segment lost 2 bases and the V segment lost 5 bases, leaving 15 bases of the junction unmatched. The CDR3 is 20 residues long. Per germline, CDR1 MNHEY and CDR2 SMNVEV (reference sequence). The CDR3 protein is CASSPRTSGRVGVAYNEQFF. Written as DNA, the CDR3 is TGTGCCAGCAGTCCCCGGACTAGCGGGAGAGTGGGCGTAGCCTACAATGAGCAGTTCTTC.

This chain joins TRBV7-2 and TRBJ2-1, with 7 bases aligning to TRBD2. V lost 1 base, J lost 6 bases, and 9 bases stayed unmatched. Germline-derived CDR1 and CDR2 are SGHTA and FQGNSA. CDR3 length equals 16 residues. CDR3 nucleotide sequence: TGTGCCAGCAGCTTAGTCGTTGCTAGCGGCGGCAATGAGCAGTTCTTC. It translates to CASSLVVASGGNEQFF.

This sequence joins TRBV28 and TRBJ2-5, with D perhaps being TRBD1 or TRBD2 (5 bases each). Germline assignment: CDR1 MDHEN and CDR2 SYDVKM. Deletions cut 6 bases from V and 2 bases from J, with 10 bases between. The CDR3 sequence is 13 residues long. The chain's CDR3 is CASRGRRQETQYF. DNA for the CDR3: TGTGCCAGCAGGGGACGCAGACAAGAGACCCAGTACTTC.

The rearrangement links TRBV2 to TRBJ1-6; D call uncertain. The length of the CDR3 is 11 residues. Germline lookup yields CDR1 SNHLY and CDR2 FYNNEI. Deletions cut 6 bases from V and 14 bases from J, with 11 bases between. The CDR3: CASRGSRALHF. Written as DNA, the CDR3 is TGTGCCAGCAGAGGGTCAAGGGCCCTCCACTTT. Full variable domain (remainder filled in from reference TRBV2 and TRBJ1-6): EPEVTQTPSHQVTQMGQEVILRCVPISNHLYFYWYRQILGQKVEFLVSFYNNEISEKSEIFDDQFSVERPDGSNFTLKIRSTKLEDSAMYFCASRGSRALHFGNGTRLTVT.

This chain joins TRBV10-3 and TRBJ1-1; D not certain. CDR1 and CDR2 from the germline V gene are ENHRY and SYGVKD. Trimming left V 4 bases short and J 1 base short, with 10 bases between. The CDR3 has 14 residues. The CDR3 reads CAISGTRGNTEAFF. The CDR3 DNA is TGTGCCATCAGTGGGACCCGCGGGAACACTGAAGCTTTCTTT.

The chain joins TRBV30 to TRBJ2-5, with 7 bases that match TRBD2. This CDR3 is 13 amino acids long. The germline V gene encodes CDR1 GTSNPN and CDR2 SVGIG (reference sequence). Trimming cost V 3 bases and J 6 bases; bases outside gene matches: 7. CDR3 loop: CAWSFRTSKTQYF. The CDR3 DNA follows: TGTGCCTGGAGCTTCAGGACTAGTAAGACCCAGTACTTC.

The chain recombines TRBV7-9 with TRBJ2-2, with a weak D call TRBD2 (6 bases). The germline V gene encodes CDR1 SEHNR and CDR2 FQNEAQ (reference sequence). V lost 3 bases, J lost 0 bases, and 11 bases lay in between. The CDR3 contains 16 residues. CDR3 bases: TGTGCCAGCAGCTTTCCGACTAGTTCGAACACCGGGGAGCTGTTTTTT. This encodes CASSFPTSSNTGELFF.

This chain links TRBV7-3 with TRBJ2-2, with 10 bases matching TRBD2. CDR1 and CDR2 (germline): SGHTA, FQGTGA. The CDR3 loop spans 17 amino acids. V dropped 1 base and J dropped 5; count of bases not matched to a gene: 7. The CDR3 spells CASSLKALAGDTGELFF. CDR3 bases: TGTGCCAGCAGCTTAAAGGCTCTAGCGGGAGATACCGGGGAGCTGTTTTTT.

This clone has just a few counts. V and J are TRBV29-1 and TRBJ1-1; 7 positions agree with TRBD1. This CDR3 region has 12 residues. V lost 7 bases and J lost 5; bases outside the gene matches: 7. Germline-derived CDR1 and CDR2 are SQVTM and ANQGSEA. CDR3 sequence (DNA): TGCAGCGCACAGGGGTGGGTGACTGAAGCTTTCTTT. Translated: CSAQGWVTEAFF.

This rearrangement joins TRBV7-3 to TRBJ2-1; 7 nucleotides align to TRBD2. Unmatched junction bases numbered 8, after V lost 4 bases and J lost 5 bases. In germline, CDR1 is SGHTA, CDR2 FQGTGA. This CDR3 contains 15 residues. The CDR3 DNA follows: TGTGCCAGCAGCTCAACTAGCGCCCCAAACAATGAGCAGTTCTTC. This codes for CASSSTSAPNNEQFF.

The rearrangement joins TRBV7-9 to TRBJ2-3; D is unclear. The CDR3 sequence is 14 residues long. The ends were cut back, 6 bases at V and 3 bases at J, with 13 bases in the middle. Per the germline V gene, CDR1 is SEHNR and CDR2 is FQNEAQ (reference sequence). The CDR3 loop is CASRPHSSTDTQYF. In nucleotides, the CDR3 is TGTGCCAGCAGACCACACTCGTCGACAGATACGCAGTATTTT. Based on the CDR3 plus reference TRBV7-9 and TRBJ2-3, the full variable domain is DTGVSQNPRHKITKRGQNVTFRCDPISEHNRLYWYRQTLGQGPEFLTYFQNEAQLEKSRLLSDRFSAERPKGSFSTLEIQRTEQGDSAMYLCASRPHSSTDTQYFGPGTRLTVL.

V gene TRBV7-8 combines with J gene TRBJ2-2; D not resolved. The germline gives CDR1 SGHVS, CDR2 FQNEAQ. The CDR3 contains 13 residues. V was shortened by 3 bases and J by 4 bases, with 6 bases between the two germline ends. In DNA, the CDR3 is TGTGCCAGCAGCTTGGTACCCACCGGGGAGCTGTTTTTT. Amino acid sequence: CASSLVPTGELFF.

The chain couples TRBV5-6 to TRBJ2-7; no clear D. This CDR3 has 15 residues. Germline V gene data show CDR1 as SGHDT and CDR2 as YYEEEE. Trimming pared 2 bases from V and 0 bases from J, leaving 12 bases between. DNA of the CDR3: TGTGCCAGCAGCTTTGGGCCCACAGCCTCCTACGAGCAGTACTTC. Its translation is CASSFGPTASYEQYF.

This sequence joins TRBV18 and TRBJ1-2, with a possible D match to TRBD1 (6 bases). In germline, CDR1 is KGHSH, CDR2 LQKENI. This CDR3 contains 14 residues. Trimming left V 4 bases short and J 4 bases short, with 13 bases between. The CDR3 nucleotides are TGTGCCAGCTCACACGACAGGAAGGGCTATGGCTACACCTTC. This gives the protein CASSHDRKGYGYTF.

V usage is TRBV10-2 and J usage is TRBJ2-7; the match to TRBD2 covers 9 bases. V gave up 7 bases and J gave up 5 bases; unmatched junction bases: 12. Germline V gene lookup returns CDR1 WSHSY and CDR2 SAAADI. The CDR3 totals 15 residues. Here the CDR3 DNA reads TGCGCCAGCACCTTGTTTGGCGGGAGGGTCCACGAGCAGTACTTC. Translation: CASTLFGGRVHEQYF.

J is TRBJ2-4 and V is TRBV27; TRBD2 matches at 10 bases. The length of the CDR3 is 14 residues. With 8 bases clipped from V and 6 bases from J, the junction kept 7 bases outside the gene matches. Germline values: CDR1 MNHEY, CDR2 SMNVEV (reference sequence). CDR3 sequence (DNA): TGTGCCAGCCAAAAAGCGGGAGGGGGAAACATTCAGTACTTC. As protein: CASQKAGGGNIQYF.

In regard to this clone: Other DNA sequences from this sample encode an identical CDR3 as well. The chain employs TRBV6-5 and TRBJ1-4; D gene ambiguous. The CDR3 has 15 amino acids. Trimming removed 0 bases from V and 0 bases from J, with 5 bases in between. CDR1 and CDR2 from the germline V gene are MNHEY and SVGAGI. The CDR3 loop reads CASSYSGTTNEKLFF. The CDR3 DNA reads TGTGCCAGCAGTTACTCCGGGACAACTAATGAAAAACTGTTTTTT.

The CDR3 sequence is CASSFTSGSLTYEQYF. The CDR3 DNA reads as TGCGCCAGCAGCTTTACTAGCGGGAGCTTAACCTACGAGCAGTACTTC. The chain employs TRBV5-1 and TRBJ2-7; 11 nucleotides align to TRBD2. CDR1 is SGHRS and CDR2 is YFSETQ in the germline V gene. The CDR3 spans 16 residues. V trimming: 2 bases; J trimming: 2 bases; junction bases outside the gene matches: 6. The variable domain in full, with the rest retrieved from reference TRBV5-1 and TRBJ2-7, is KAGVTQTPRYLIKTRGQQVTLSCSPISGHRSVSWYQQTPGQGLQFLFEYFSETQRNKGNFPGRFSGRQFSNSRSEMNVSTLELGDSALYLCASSFTSGSLTYEQYFGPGTRLTVT.

The chain carries TRBV2 and TRBJ2-7; D is unclear. CDR3 length: 14 amino acids. V dropped 7 bases and J dropped 2 bases, with 15 bases sitting between them. Germline-derived CDR1 and CDR2 are SNHLY and FYNNEI. CDR3 in amino acids: CASTSRLPTYEQYF. CDR3 coding DNA: TGTGCCAGCACATCGAGACTTCCGACCTACGAGCAGTACTTC. The variable domain in full, with the rest retrieved from reference TRBV2 and TRBJ2-7, is EPEVTQTPSHQVTQMGQEVILRCVPISNHLYFYWYRQILGQKVEFLVSFYNNEISEKSEIFDDQFSVERPDGSNFTLKIRSTKLEDSAMYFCASTSRLPTYEQYFGPGTRLTVT.

The rearrangement uses TRBV28 and TRBJ2-5; D ambiguous. This CDR3 is built from 15 residues. V lost 3 bases and J lost 1, with 12 bases in between. Germline V CDR1 and CDR2: MDHEN, SYDVKM. The CDR3, as DNA: TGTGCCAGCAGTTTTTGGGCGAGTAGCCAAGAGACCCAGTACTTC. This codes for CASSFWASSQETQYF.

The V and J genes are TRBV6-1 and TRBJ1-2, with 9 bases identical to TRBD1. The CDR3 runs to 17 residues. With V trimmed by 4 bases and J by 7 bases, 16 bases remained unmatched. CDR1 MNHNS and CDR2 SASEGT come from the germline V gene. The CDR3 sequence: CASSGARGQGQRGGYTF. CDR3 nucleotide sequence: TGTGCCAGCAGTGGGGCCCGTGGACAGGGGCAGAGGGGTGGCTACACCTTC.

V and J are TRBV6-5 and TRBJ1-1; the D is unclear. The germline V and J ends were trimmed by 2 bases and 6 bases, with 13 bases remaining between them. The CDR3 has 14 amino acids. Germline loops: CDR1 MNHEY, CDR2 SVGAGI. CDR3 nucleotides: TGTGCCAGCAGTTACCCGGAGGCGGTGGCTGAAGCTTTCTTT. Translated: CASSYPEAVAEAFF.

This clone showed up just once. The chain joins TRBV11-3 to TRBJ2-1; D is unresolved. Looked up from germline, CDR1 is SGHNT and CDR2 is YENEEA. CDR3 length: 15 amino acids. V lost 3 bases to trimming and J lost 0 bases, with 9 bases between them. The CDR3 region is CASSFSSISYNEQFF. CDR3 bases: TGTGCCAGCAGCTTCTCTAGTATCTCCTACAATGAGCAGTTCTTC. Together with reference TRBV11-3 and TRBJ2-1, the CDR3 gives the full variable domain: EAGVVQSPRYKIIEKKQPVAFWCNPISGHNTLYWYLQNLGQGPELLIRYENEEAVDDSQLPKDRFSAERLKGVDSTLKIQPAELGDSAVYLCASSFSSISYNEQFFGPGTRLTVL.